The clone carrying this TCR beta chain occurred a few times. The antigen remains undetermined. The sample comes from a study of beta chain features in type 1 diabetes. Study-wide points: In type 1 diabetes patients, VDJ junctions had fewer insertions; deletions at these junctions were more frequent. Equally in patients and controls, shorter templates might have been favored by PCR.

Expressed TCRB transcripts were sequenced, since all the RNA that had been isolated was reverse transcribed. Using immunoSEQ multiplex PCR, the repertoire was profiled, and TCRdb retains in-frame clones only, with some absent. The profile shows 860,000 or so clones, about a sixth of them singletons. Deletions cut 3 bases from V and 5 bases from J, with 13 bases between. Germline CDR1 reads LGHNA; CDR2 reads YSLEER. The CDR3 runs to 15 residues. Cells sorted by CD45RO/CCR7/CD25/CD127/CD95/CD27 comprised CD4+ naive, central memory, regulatory and stem cell-like memory cells. The V call is TRBV4-3, the J call TRBJ1-4; TRBD1 is a possible D gene (6 bases). This receptor was taken from a woman under 30 in good health. Sequenced material: naive CD4+ T cells from blood. The CDR3 coding sequence is TGCGCCAGCAGCCAGCACAGGGCCCCCAATGAAAAACTGTTTTTT. Its translation is CASSQHRAPNEKLFF.